One sample yielded the 18 T cell receptor beta chains listed below, sequenced in a study of blood T cell repertoires in COVID-19. Sequencing used immunoSEQ multiplex PCR; TCRdb keeps in-frame clones, though not all of them. The data contain some 110,000 clones, 90% to 95% of them singletons. The specimen was peripheral blood. The receptors come from a man in his forties or fifties with COVID-19, enrolled during active disease.

CDR3: CAIEQTGKGTDTQYF. CDR3 DNA: TGTGCCATCGAACAAACCGGGAAGGGTACAGATACGCAGTATTTT. The J gene is TRBJ2-3, the V gene TRBV10-3, with a weak D call TRBD2 (5 bases). This CDR3 spans 15 amino acids. V was shortened by 8 bases and J by 3 bases, with 18 bases between the two germline ends. CDR1 and CDR2 (germline): ENHRY, SYGVKD.

This sequence joins TRBV6-5 and TRBJ1-2, with a tentative D call TRBD1 (5 bases). Germline CDR1 reads MNHEY; CDR2 reads SVGAGI. V was trimmed by 6 bases and J by 4 bases, leaving 18 bases between them. The CDR3 totals 15 residues. The CDR3 spells CASSASGALGYGYTF. CDR3 nucleotides: TGTGCCAGCAGCGCCTCTGGGGCCCTGGGCTATGGCTACACCTTC.

This CDR3 reads CASKFRNEQFF. CDR3 coding DNA: TGTGCCAGCAAATTTCGGAATGAGCAGTTCTTC. V usage is TRBV12-3 or TRBV12-4 and J usage is TRBJ2-1; D remains ambiguous. The V and J ends lost 7 bases and 7 bases respectively, with 8 bases between them. CDR3 length: 11 residues.

The J gene is TRBJ2-5, the V gene TRBV2; tentatively, D is TRBD2 (6 bases). Germline CDR1 is SNHLY and CDR2 is FYNNEI. Trimming removed 9 bases at V and 3 bases at J, with 11 bases between. The CDR3 is 12 amino acids. The CDR3 DNA follows: TGTGCCAGATACGGGAGCGAAGAGACCCAGTACTTC. Its translation is CARYGSEETQYF.

The V gene is TRBV27, the J gene TRBJ2-3, with unresolved D. The CDR3 covers 11 residues. The germline gives CDR1 MNHEY, CDR2 SMNVEV (reference sequence). V lost 3 bases and J lost 4, with 2 bases in between. CDR3 sequence reads: CASSFADTQYF. CDR3 bases: TGTGCCAGCAGTTTCGCAGATACGCAGTATTTT.

V usage is TRBV10-3 and J usage is TRBJ2-7; TRBD1 is a possible D gene (5 bases). CDR1 and CDR2 from the germline V gene are ENHRY and SYGVKD. The V and J ends lost 2 bases and 5 bases respectively, with 7 bases between them. This CDR3 region has 12 residues. The CDR3 sequence is CAISEIGDEQYV. The DNA for the CDR3 is TGTGCCATCAGTGAGATAGGGGACGAGCAGTACGTC.

The chain has TRBV5-8 and TRBJ1-2; D may be TRBD1 (6 bases). The germline V and J ends were trimmed by 4 bases and 2 bases, with 24 bases remaining between them. Germline V gene sequence: CDR1 SGHTS, CDR2 YDEGEE. The CDR3 sequence is 18 residues long. CDR3 bases: TGTGCCAGCAGCCGACGGAAGACAACAGGGATCGAGAACTATGGCTACACCTTC. Its translation is CASSRRKTTGIENYGYTF.

CDR3 DNA sequence: TGTGCCAGCAGCGTAGCGGGAGGCCTCCAAGAGACCCAGTACTTC. It translates to CASSVAGGLQETQYF. This chain uses TRBV9 with TRBJ2-5, with TRBD2 matching 7 bases. There are 15 residues in the CDR3. Germline CDR1 and CDR2: SGDLS and YYNGEE. V shed 0 bases, J shed 1 base, and the junction held 3 bases outside the gene matches.

The rearrangement links TRBV28 to TRBJ1-2; the match to TRBD1 covers 7 bases. The CDR3 has 15 amino acids. Germline assignment: CDR1 MDHEN and CDR2 SYDVKM. The V and J ends lost 3 bases and 8 bases, in that order; junction bases with no gene match: 12. This CDR3 reads CASSLPITGAHGYTF. CDR3 coding DNA: TGTGCCAGCAGTTTGCCTATTACAGGGGCGCACGGCTACACCTTC.

The genes are TRBV6-2 or TRBV6-3 and TRBJ2-5; 10 bases match TRBD1. Germline V CDR1 and CDR2: MNHEY, SVGEGT. Germline trimming cut 2 bases from V and 5 bases from J; bases unmatched to any gene: 5. The CDR3 is 15 amino acids. CDR3 sequence (DNA): TGTGCCAGCAGTTACGGACAGGGGGAGAAGGAGACCCAGTACTTC. This sequence encodes CASSYGQGEKETQYF.

This clone occurred once. The chain joins TRBV10-3 to TRBJ2-2; tentative D call: TRBD1 (6 bases). Trimming cost V 6 bases and J 7 bases, with 18 bases left between them. In germline, CDR1 is ENHRY, CDR2 SYGVKD. The CDR3 covers 15 residues. The DNA for the CDR3 is TGTGCCATCAGAGACGGACAGAGCCTCGTCGGGGAGCTGTTTTTT. It translates to CAIRDGQSLVGELFF.

The chain combines TRBV5-1 with TRBJ2-3; 13 bases are shared with TRBD2. V shed 0 bases, J shed 0 bases, and the junction held 7 bases outside the gene matches. Germline V gives CDR1 SGHRS, CDR2 YFSETQ. The CDR3 is 19 residues long. CDR3 protein: CASSLAGTSGTLSTDTQYF. The DNA of the CDR3 is TGCGCCAGCAGCTTGGCCGGGACTAGCGGGACTCTAAGCACAGATACGCAGTATTTT. Full variable domain (missing parts from reference TRBV5-1 and TRBJ2-3): KAGVTQTPRYLIKTRGQQVTLSCSPISGHRSVSWYQQTPGQGLQFLFEYFSETQRNKGNFPGRFSGRQFSNSRSEMNVSTLELGDSALYLCASSLAGTSGTLSTDTQYFGPGTRLTVL.

The chain couples TRBV21-1 to TRBJ1-2; the table gives TRBD1 as D, unverified against the DNA. TRBV21-1 is a pseudogene. The CDR3 is made up of 14 amino acids. The CDR3: CASSTGQPNYGYTF. In DNA, the CDR3 is TGTGCCAGCAGCACCGGACAGCCTAACTATGGCTACACCTTC.

This chain connects TRBV7-9 to TRBJ2-2; TRBD1 aligns across 7 bases. Germline V gives CDR1 SEHNR, CDR2 FQNEAQ (reference sequence). V lost 5 bases, J lost 4 bases, and 7 bases stayed unmatched. This CDR3 region has 15 residues. Written as DNA, the CDR3 is TGTGCCAGCAGCGTGACAGGGTCGGGCACCGGGGAGCTGTTTTTT. Its protein is CASSVTGSGTGELFF.

The chain combines TRBV30 with TRBJ2-4, with 10 bases identical to TRBD1. CDR3 length: 14 amino acids. V gave up 7 bases and J gave up 5 bases; unmatched junction bases: 8. Germline loops: CDR1 GTSNPN, CDR2 SVGIG (reference sequence). This CDR3 reads CALTTGGMENIQYF. CDR3 coding DNA: TGTGCCTTGACGACAGGGGGCATGGAAAACATTCAGTACTTC. Full variable domain (outside the CDR3, taken from reference TRBV30 and TRBJ2-4): SQTIHQWPATLVQPVGSPLSLECTVEGTSNPNLYWYRQAAGRGLQLLFYSVGIGQISSEVPQNLSASRPQDRQFILSSKKLLLSDSGFYLCALTTGGMENIQYFGAGTRLSVL.

The DNA for the CDR3 is TGTGCCAGCAGTTACGGGCGCGCCCCTCCTAATGAAAAACTGTTTTTT. It translates to CASSYGRAPPNEKLFF. The rearrangement uses TRBV6-5 and TRBJ1-4; D is uncertain. Trimming pared 2 bases from V and 3 bases from J, leaving 13 bases between. The germline gives CDR1 MNHEY, CDR2 SVGAGI. The CDR3 spans 16 residues.

The chain uses TRBV3-1 (or the pseudogene TRBV3-2) and TRBJ1-2; D gene uncertain. Germline V gene lookup returns CDR1 LGHDT and CDR2 YNNKEL (reference sequence). Trimming pared 0 bases from V and 2 bases from J, leaving 13 bases between. This CDR3 region has 16 residues. The CDR3 region has the DNA TGTGCCAGCAGCCAAGATTCGAGACACCTAAACTATGGCTACACCTTC. Protein: CASSQDSRHLNYGYTF.

Of note for this clone: Additional DNA sequences in this sample encode the identical CDR3. The rearrangement joins TRBV7-2 to TRBJ2-7; possibly TRBD2 for D (6 bases). Germline assignment: CDR1 SGHTA and CDR2 FQGNSA. Trimming removed 1 base at V and 3 bases at J, with 10 bases between. The CDR3 runs 14 residues. CDR3 protein: CASSLDPSVYEQYF. CDR3 coding DNA: TGTGCCAGCAGCTTAGATCCTAGCGTCTACGAGCAGTACTTC.